Each of the 12 T cell receptor beta chains below was sequenced from the same sample in a study of cytomegalovirus exposure and HLA in healthy donors. TCRdb's copy holds only in-frame clones and misses some; the assay was immunoSEQ multiplex PCR. Here the sample spans more than 85,000 clones, about 95% being singletons. Material for sequencing was PBMCs. Receptors were obtained from a woman between 18 and 30 years old in good health and CMV-seronegative.

The V and J genes are TRBV19 and TRBJ1-5; the match to TRBD1 covers 11 bases. Germline V lookup: CDR1 LNHDA, CDR2 SQIVND (reference sequence). The CDR3 spans 15 residues. Unmatched junction bases numbered 8, after V lost 7 bases and J lost 6 bases. DNA for the CDR3: TGTGCCAGTACCCCGGGACAGGGGGGGAGTCAGCCCCAGCATTTT. Translated: CASTPGQGGSQPQHF.

The chain is built from TRBV30 and TRBJ2-7; D is possibly TRBD2 (6 bases). Trimming removed 5 bases from V and 4 bases from J, with 21 bases in between. The CDR3 runs to 15 residues. CDR1 is GTSNPN and CDR2 is SVGIG in the germline V gene (reference sequence). CDR3 loop: CAWVQKGRLGYEQYF. Here the CDR3 DNA reads TGTGCCTGGGTGCAAAAGGGGAGGTTGGGGTACGAGCAGTACTTC.

The chain joins TRBV7-9 to TRBJ2-7; a possible D gene is TRBD2 (6 bases). V was pared by 1 base and J by 1 base, with 8 bases between. Germline V gene lookup returns CDR1 SEHNR and CDR2 FQNEAQ (reference sequence). The CDR3 length is 14 residues. CDR3 DNA sequence: TGTGCCAGCAGCTTAGTGCGGGGTTCCTACGAGCAGTACTTC. Encoded protein: CASSLVRGSYEQYF.

The chain uses TRBV19 and TRBJ2-3; 9 bases line up with TRBD2. The CDR3 totals 14 residues. From germline, CDR1 is LNHDA and CDR2 SQIVND (reference sequence). V shed 3 bases and J 7 bases; nucleotides not matched to a gene: 5. The CDR3 protein is CASSIRAGGNTQYF. CDR3 coding DNA: TGTGCCAGTAGTATTAGGGCGGGGGGGAATACGCAGTATTTT.

V and J are TRBV5-1 and TRBJ1-2; TRBD1 matches 12 bases. The CDR3 contains 16 residues. The V and J ends lost 4 bases and 8 bases, in that order; junction bases with no gene match: 12. From germline, CDR1 is SGHRS and CDR2 YFSETQ. CDR3 sequence (DNA): TGCGCCAGCAGCCTAATCCCGGGACAGGGGGCCGGAGGCTACACCTTC. Amino acid sequence: CASSLIPGQGAGGYTF.

The chain carries TRBV7-6 and TRBJ1-5; 11 nucleotides align to TRBD1. Germline V gene lookup returns CDR1 SGHVS and CDR2 FNYEAQ. This CDR3 is 17 amino acids long. With 0 bases clipped from V and 5 bases from J, the junction kept 6 bases outside the gene matches. The CDR3 DNA is TGTGCCAGCAGCTTAGCGGGACAGGGGGTCGCGGATCAGCCCCAGCATTTT. Its translation: CASSLAGQGVADQPQHF. The whole variable domain, remainder taken from reference TRBV7-6 and TRBJ1-5, is GAGVSQSPRYKVTKRGQDVALRCDPISGHVSLYWYRQALGQGPEFLTYFNYEAQQDKSGLPNDRFSAERPEGSISTLTIQRTEQRDSAMYRCASSLAGQGVADQPQHFGDGTRLSIL.

The chain carries TRBV6-1 and TRBJ2-2, with 8 nucleotides matching TRBD2. The germline gives CDR1 MNHNS, CDR2 SASEGT. This CDR3 contains 15 residues. Trimming cost V 2 bases and J 1 base; bases outside gene matches: 0. DNA of the CDR3: TGTGCCAGCAGTGAAACTAGCGGGAACACCGGGGAGCTGTTTTTT. This gives the protein CASSETSGNTGELFF.

The V call is TRBV4-1, the J call TRBJ2-3, with D perhaps matching TRBD2 (7 bases). CDR3 size: 15 residues. Germline CDR1 and CDR2: MGHRA and YSYEKL. V gave up 4 bases and J gave up 6 bases, with 17 bases separating them. CDR3 in DNA: TGCGCCAGCAGCCCCGAAGGGGGGGGCCGCGATACGCAGTATTTT. As protein: CASSPEGGGRDTQYF.

The V and J genes are TRBV29-1 and TRBJ1-4, with 10 nucleotides matching TRBD1. CDR3 length equals 13 residues. V shed 4 bases and J 6 bases; nucleotides not matched to a gene: 2. Per the germline V gene, CDR1 is SQVTM and CDR2 is ANQGSEA. The CDR3 nucleotides are TGCAGCGTTGTTGGGACAGGGGATGAAAAACTGTTTTTT. Translated, it gives CSVVGTGDEKLFF.

The rearrangement uses TRBV5-1 and TRBJ1-1; unclear D gene. This CDR3 is 15 amino acids long. V lost 3 bases and J lost 2, with 14 bases in between. Germline CDR1 and CDR2: SGHRS and YFSETQ. The CDR3 sequence is CASSYTNAGNTEAFF. In DNA, the CDR3 is TGCGCCAGCAGCTACACTAACGCGGGAAACACTGAAGCTTTCTTT.

The J gene is TRBJ2-5, the V gene TRBV15, with a weak D call TRBD2 (6 bases). The length of the CDR3 is 15 residues. V was trimmed by 0 bases and J by 5 bases, leaving 13 bases between them. CDR1 and CDR2 from the germline V gene are LNHNV and YYDKDF (reference sequence). The CDR3 DNA reads as TGTGCCACCAGCAGAGAAGGAGGGCCTCGGGAGACCCAGTACTTC. Translating gives CATSREGGPRETQYF.

V gene TRBV6-6 combines with J gene TRBJ2-3; 11 nucleotides line up with TRBD2. This CDR3 has 15 amino acids. Losses at the gene ends were 5 bases for V and 3 bases for J; bases not matched to a gene: 4. Germline CDR1 MNHNY, CDR2 SVGAGI (reference sequence). The CDR3 bases are TGTGCCAGCAGTATTAGCGGGGGGGCGACAGATACGCAGTATTTT. Protein product: CASSISGGATDTQYF.